The 17 T cell receptor beta chains below come from one sample, sequenced in a study of cytotoxic CD8 clonotypes in ibrutinib-treated CLL. Clones were read by immunoSEQ multiplex PCR, and TCRdb kept only the in-frame ones, dropping some. The table records about 160,000 clones, around nine tenths of them present only once. Material: PBMCs, obtained at disease progression, from a patient treated with ibrutinib. The receptors derive from a human donor with chronic lymphocytic leukemia.

This clone has a single count. V and J are TRBV19 and TRBJ2-7, with D hard to call. CDR1 is LNHDA, CDR2 SQIVND, per germline (reference sequence). Trimming pared 1 base from V and 0 bases from J, leaving 7 bases between. This CDR3 region has 14 residues. CDR3: CASSIGQDSYEQYF. The CDR3 DNA follows: TGTGCCAGTAGTATAGGTCAGGACTCCTACGAGCAGTACTTC.

This rearrangement joins TRBV11-2 to TRBJ2-7, with 9 bases identical to TRBD2. This CDR3 contains 16 residues. From germline, CDR1 is SGHAT and CDR2 FQNNGV. V shed 1 base, J shed 1 base, and the junction held 5 bases outside the gene matches. The CDR3 region has the DNA TGTGCCAGCAGCTTAGCGCTAAGCGGGAGGTCCTACGAGCAGTACTTC. Its translation: CASSLALSGRSYEQYF.

This clone was recorded at least ten times. CDR3 in DNA: TGTGCCAGCAGCGCCCCGGGACGGAGCTCCTACAATGAGCAGTTCTTC. As protein: CASSAPGRSSYNEQFF. This sequence joins TRBV9 and TRBJ2-1; the D call may be TRBD1 or TRBD2 (5 bases each). This CDR3 is 16 amino acids long. Per the germline V gene, CDR1 is SGDLS and CDR2 is YYNGEE. The V end lost 3 bases, the J end lost 0 bases, and 13 bases lay between the germline ends.

This chain links TRBV28 with TRBJ1-4; D unresolved. Germline CDR1 and CDR2: MDHEN and SYDVKM. CDR3 size: 13 residues. V shed 2 bases and J shed 4 bases, with 5 bases lying between them. The CDR3 sequence: CASSLNGNEKLFF. The CDR3 DNA sequence: TGTGCCAGCAGTTTAAATGGTAATGAAAAACTGTTTTTT.

For the CDR3, the DNA is TGTGCCTGGAGTGTAAGGACTAGCGCCACAGATACGCAGTATTTT. It encodes CAWSVRTSATDTQYF. The chain joins TRBV30 to TRBJ2-3, with 9 nucleotides matching TRBD2. Germline CDR1 is GTSNPN and CDR2 is SVGIG (reference sequence). CDR3 length: 15 residues. V shed 0 bases, J shed 2 bases, and the junction held 3 bases outside the gene matches. Supplemented by reference TRBV30 and TRBJ2-3, the full variable domain reads SQTIHQWPATLVQPVGSPLSLECTVEGTSNPNLYWYRQAAGRGLQLLFYSVGIGQISSEVPQNLSASRPQDRQFILSSKKLLLSDSGFYLCAWSVRTSATDTQYFGPGTRLTVL.

On this clone: Sequence at one end of the junction differs from germline and may be a read error. Additional DNA sequences in this sample encode the identical CDR3. The chain recombines TRBV7-7 with TRBJ1-1; 9 bases agree with TRBD1. Germline assignment: CDR1 SSHAT and CDR2 FNYEAQ (reference sequence). CDR3 length equals 16 residues. The CDR3 coding sequence is TGCGCCAGCAGCCCTCTGGGGACAGGGATAAACACTGAAGCTTTCTTT. This codes for CASSPLGTGINTEAFF.

This clone was detected a few times. This chain uses TRBV29-1 with TRBJ1-1, with D tentatively TRBD1 (6 bases). CDR3 length: 11 residues. Germline V gene data show CDR1 as SQVTM and CDR2 as ANQGSEA. Trimming removed 7 bases at V and 8 bases at J, with 14 bases between. The CDR3: CSARPGGEAFF. CDR3 nucleotides: TGCAGCGCCCGTCCGGGGGGCGAAGCTTTCTTT.

The rearrangement uses TRBV7-2 and TRBJ2-7; 9 positions agree with TRBD2. The CDR3 is 14 residues long. Looked up from germline, CDR1 is SGHTA and CDR2 is FQGNSA. V trimming: 5 bases; J trimming: 2 bases; junction bases outside the gene matches: 4. This chain's CDR3 is CASSPAGGPYEQYF. In nucleotides, the CDR3 is TGTGCCAGCAGCCCAGCGGGAGGCCCCTACGAGCAGTACTTC.

This chain joins TRBV28 and TRBJ2-7, with TRBD2 identical over 7 bases. Germline V lookup: CDR1 MDHEN, CDR2 SYDVKM. The V gene end was trimmed by 6 bases and the J gene end by 5 bases; junction bases not matched to a gene: 19. CDR3 length equals 17 residues. The CDR3 coding sequence is TGTGCCAGCAGCCCTAGCGGTATGGGGAGGGCCCTACACGAGCAGTACTTC. Its protein is CASSPSGMGRALHEQYF.

The gene calls are TRBV28 and TRBJ2-2; D not certain. This CDR3 is built from 11 residues. Germline CDR1 and CDR2: MDHEN and SYDVKM. Trimming pared 6 bases from V and 6 bases from J, leaving 5 bases between. CDR3 sequence reads: CASSRPGELFF. The CDR3 DNA reads TGTGCCAGCAGCCGACCCGGGGAGCTGTTTTTT.

V and J are TRBV29-1 and TRBJ2-7; D perhaps matches TRBD1 (5 bases). Germline lookup yields CDR1 SQVTM and CDR2 ANQGSEA. The CDR3 sequence is 12 residues long. The germline V and J ends were trimmed by 4 bases and 5 bases, with 12 bases remaining between them. CDR3: CSVVRGSNEQYF. The CDR3 DNA sequence: TGCAGCGTTGTTAGGGGTTCGAACGAGCAGTACTTC.

The V and J genes are TRBV11-3 and TRBJ2-4, with 9 nucleotides matching TRBD1. With 5 bases clipped from V and 0 bases from J, the junction kept 5 bases outside the gene matches. There are 16 residues in the CDR3. Germline V lookup: CDR1 SGHNT, CDR2 YENEEA. CDR3 coding DNA: TGTGCCAGCAGCCAAAACAGGGGGCTAGCCAAAAACATTCAGTACTTC. It specifies CASSQNRGLAKNIQYF.

CDR3 sequence: CASSLRGKTVQETQYF. The CDR3, as DNA: TGTGCCAGCAGTCTGAGGGGGAAAACGGTACAAGAGACCCAGTACTTC. This chain connects TRBV27 to TRBJ2-5; possible D gene TRBD1, 6 bases. Germline values: CDR1 MNHEY, CDR2 SMNVEV (reference sequence). The CDR3 loop spans 16 amino acids. The germline V and J ends were trimmed by 5 bases and 2 bases, with 18 bases remaining between them.

The chain combines TRBV27 with TRBJ2-2; 9 bases agree with TRBD2. In germline, CDR1 is MNHEY, CDR2 SMNVEV (reference sequence). V lost 0 bases and J lost 6; bases outside the gene matches: 8. The CDR3 has 17 residues. The CDR3 here is CASSLSPYLAGPGELFF. DNA of the CDR3: TGTGCCAGCAGTTTATCTCCCTACCTAGCGGGACCCGGGGAGCTGTTTTTT.

The CDR3 reads CAISEGDSGRTDTQYF. The CDR3 DNA reads TGTGCCATCAGTGAGGGGGATAGCGGGAGAACAGATACGCAGTATTTT. This chain connects TRBV10-3 to TRBJ2-3; 9 nucleotides align to TRBD2. The V segment lost 2 bases and the J segment 3 bases; nucleotides outside the gene matches: 6. The CDR3 covers 16 residues. Per the germline V gene, CDR1 is ENHRY and CDR2 is SYGVKD.

This sequence joins TRBV7-8 and TRBJ1-4; D uncertain. The CDR3 is made up of 14 amino acids. Germline V gene sequence: CDR1 SGHVS, CDR2 FQNEAQ. The V end lost 2 bases, the J end lost 8 bases, and 12 bases lay between the germline ends. For the CDR3, the DNA is TGTGCCAGCAGCTTATCACGGGATGACGAAAAACTGTTTTTT. Translated, it gives CASSLSRDDEKLFF.

The rearrangement joins TRBV7-9 to TRBJ1-1, with 7 bases fitting TRBD1. The CDR3 has 13 amino acids. The germline CDR1 and CDR2 sequences are SEHNR and FQNEAQ (reference sequence). Unmatched junction bases numbered 6, after V lost 5 bases and J lost 6 bases. The CDR3, as DNA: TGTGCCAGCAGCCCTCGACAGGGTTCTGAAGCTTTCTTT. Translated: CASSPRQGSEAFF.